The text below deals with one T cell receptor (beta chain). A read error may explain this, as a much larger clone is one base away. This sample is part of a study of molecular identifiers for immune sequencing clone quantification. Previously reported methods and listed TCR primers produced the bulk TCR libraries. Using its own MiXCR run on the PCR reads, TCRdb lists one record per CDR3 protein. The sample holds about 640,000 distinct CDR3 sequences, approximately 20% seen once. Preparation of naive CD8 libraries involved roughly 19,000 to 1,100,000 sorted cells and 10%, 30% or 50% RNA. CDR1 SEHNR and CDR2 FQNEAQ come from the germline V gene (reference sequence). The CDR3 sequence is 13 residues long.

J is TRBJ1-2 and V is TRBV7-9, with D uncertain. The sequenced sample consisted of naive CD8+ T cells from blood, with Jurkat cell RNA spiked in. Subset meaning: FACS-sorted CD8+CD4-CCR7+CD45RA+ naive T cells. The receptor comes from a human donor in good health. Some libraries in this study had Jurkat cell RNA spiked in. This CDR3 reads CTSSLEVDYGYTF. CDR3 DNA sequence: TGTACCAGCAGCTTAGAAGTGGACTATGGCTACACCTTC.